The rows below give T cell receptor beta chains drawn from one sample of a study of blood T cell dynamics during melanoma immunotherapy. TCRdb keeps only in-frame clones here, not all; method: immunoSEQ multiplex PCR. The sample consists of about 10,000 clones, about 87% of them appearing once. Sequencing was performed on blood, taken from a patient treated with checkpoint blockade. All receptors come from a human donor with melanoma. Each CDR3 is given with its conserved first and last residue. Fields, in order: V gene, J gene, D gene, clone size, CDR3 protein. D genes are given only for firm matches. The size entry is marked missing in some rows and otherwise reads once, few, many or a size class.

V: TRBV30
J: TRBJ1-5
D: NA
size: few
CDR3: CAWSSDNNQPQHF

V: TRBV11-2
J: TRBJ2-2
D: NA
size: NA
CDR3: CASSLVRQANTGELFF

V: TRBV6-1
J: TRBJ1-5
D: NA
size: NA
CDR3: CASSEQRRGPPQHF

V: TRBV9
J: TRBJ1-2
D: TRBD1
size: NA
CDR3: CASSPQTGGTYGYTF

V: TRBV18
J: TRBJ2-3
D: NA
size: NA
CDR3: CASSDSGDTQYF

V: TRBV2
J: TRBJ1-1
D: NA
size: once
CDR3: CASSEAAGTEAFF

V: TRBV6-1
J: TRBJ1-5
D: NA
size: NA
CDR3: CASIEGGSGNQPQHF

V: TRBV2
J: TRBJ2-3
D: TRBD2
size: NA
CDR3: CASSFRSGGPSAQYF

V: TRBV10-3
J: TRBJ2-5
D: TRBD2
size: NA
CDR3: CAITKEAGGETQYF

V: TRBV27
J: TRBJ2-3
D: NA
size: NA
CDR3: CASSSYPSTDTQYF

V: TRBV6-1
J: TRBJ2-4
D: TRBD1
size: NA
CDR3: CAIYGTGAAKNIQYF

V: TRBV11-3
J: TRBJ2-1
D: NA
size: NA
CDR3: CASSYRGNSYNEQFF

V: TRBV11-3
J: TRBJ2-2
D: NA
size: NA
CDR3: CASTRQDGGELFF

V: TRBV2
J: TRBJ2-3
D: TRBD1
size: NA
CDR3: CASSEWGQVTDTQYF

V: TRBV27
J: TRBJ2-1
D: NA
size: NA
CDR3: CASSLGRASYNEQFF

V: TRBV5-1
J: TRBJ2-2
D: NA
size: NA
CDR3: CASSLGGNTGELFF

V: TRBV23-1
J: TRBJ1-4
D: NA
size: NA
CDR3: CASSQSSTEKLFF

V: TRBV5-4
J: TRBJ2-5
D: NA
size: NA
CDR3: CASSLDGQGETQYF

V: TRBV9
J: TRBJ2-2
D: NA
size: NA
CDR3: CASSVATGRDTGELFF

V: TRBV27
J: TRBJ1-5
D: NA
size: NA
CDR3: CASGDGQWRNTVRPQHF

V: TRBV5-1
J: TRBJ2-1
D: TRBD2
size: NA
CDR3: CASSLAAGGSYNEQFF

V: TRBV28
J: TRBJ1-3
D: NA
size: NA
CDR3: CASSLWGSSGNTIYF

V: TRBV7-2
J: TRBJ2-7
D: TRBD1
size: once
CDR3: CASSLAAGGNEQYF

V: TRBV15
J: TRBJ2-7
D: NA
size: NA
CDR3: CATSSLGLDSSYEQYF

V: TRBV7-2
J: TRBJ1-1
D: NA
size: NA
CDR3: CASSLGLSYTEAFF

V: TRBV5-1
J: TRBJ1-1
D: TRBD1
size: NA
CDR3: CASSLVQGAEEAFF

V: TRBV27
J: TRBJ2-2
D: NA
size: NA
CDR3: CASSLLGAFDTGELFF

V: TRBV6-1
J: TRBJ1-5
D: TRBD1
size: NA
CDR3: CASTRTGEGFQPQHF

V: TRBV6-6
J: TRBJ1-1
D: TRBD1
size: NA
CDR3: CASSWPGQGITEAFF

V: TRBV30
J: TRBJ1-1
D: NA
size: NA
CDR3: CAWSVGSTEAFF

V: TRBV7-2
J: TRBJ2-1
D: TRBD2
size: NA
CDR3: CASSRTSGQYNEQFF

V: TRBV6-1
J: TRBJ1-5
D: NA
size: NA
CDR3: CASRVSSNQPQHF

V: TRBV7-8
J: TRBJ1-6
D: NA
size: NA
CDR3: CASSPLSGSSYNSPLHF

V: TRBV18
J: TRBJ1-6
D: NA
size: NA
CDR3: CASSPPDLDSPLHF

V: TRBV5-5
J: TRBJ1-1
D: TRBD1
size: NA
CDR3: CASSLAWGQGPTEAFF

V: TRBV5-1
J: TRBJ2-7
D: TRBD2
size: NA
CDR3: CASSSRGLAGFQQYF

V: TRBV15
J: TRBJ1-5
D: NA
size: NA
CDR3: CATSREGFSNQPQHF

V: TRBV5-1
J: TRBJ2-3
D: TRBD1
size: NA
CDR3: CASSLGQGDTQYF

V: TRBV7-9
J: TRBJ1-2
D: TRBD1
size: few
CDR3: CASSPGGGVYGYTF

V: TRBV5-1
J: TRBJ1-1
D: NA
size: NA
CDR3: CASSFVGRDTEAFF

V: TRBV30
J: TRBJ1-2
D: NA
size: NA
CDR3: CAWSVPTPMRGYTF

V: TRBV11-2
J: TRBJ2-2
D: NA
size: NA
CDR3: CASSLVSGLRTGELFF

V: TRBV5-6
J: TRBJ2-2
D: TRBD1
size: once
CDR3: CASSRTGVNTGELFF

V: TRBV7-8
J: TRBJ2-3
D: NA
size: NA
CDR3: CASSLNPDRGGPDTQYF

V: TRBV5-4
J: TRBJ1-2
D: NA
size: NA
CDR3: CASSLSSTLGAHGYTF

V: TRBV2
J: TRBJ2-5
D: NA
size: once
CDR3: CASSDGLGETQYF

V: TRBV19
J: TRBJ2-7
D: NA
size: few
CDR3: CASSDQPGYRTYEQYF

V: TRBV7-9
J: TRBJ2-3
D: TRBD2
size: NA
CDR3: CASSSRTSDTDTQYF

V: TRBV5-6
J: TRBJ1-1
D: NA
size: NA
CDR3: CASSLGTGNTEAFF